This is a list of T cell receptor beta chains from one sample in a study of OX40 agonist ivuxolimab in advanced cancers. The data were produced by immunoSEQ multiplex PCR, yet TCRdb's version contains in-frame clones alone and is incomplete. Of 72,000 or so clones in the sample, around 90% were seen once. The sequences come from CD4+ or CD8+ T cells sorted from blood, collected in a trial of the OX40 agonist ivuxolimab. The receptor source for this set is an adult with an advanced solid tumor such as melanoma, head and neck, liver or kidney cancer. CDR3s include the opening cysteine and the closing phenylalanine or tryptophan. D genes are given only for firm matches. Size is omitted from some rows. Given values are once, few, many or a class for expanded clones.

clone size	V gene	J gene	D gene	CDR3 DNA	CDR3 protein
-	TRBV5-6	TRBJ2-2	TRBD2	TGTGCCAGCAGCTTGGGGACTAGTCGTACCGGGGAGCTGTTTTTT	CASSLGTSRTGELFF
-	TRBV10-2	TRBJ2-7	-	TGCGCCAGCAGTCCGGGCCCCGACGAGCAGTACTTC	CASSPGPDEQYF
-	TRBV6-1	TRBJ2-7	-	TGTGGCGAGGCCTACGAGCAGTACTTC	CGEAYEQYF
-	TRBV5-6	TRBJ2-7	-	TGTGCCAGCAGCCTCGGGCTAGAGCTGGACTACGAGCAGTACTTC	CASSLGLELDYEQYF
-	TRBV19	TRBJ2-7	-	TGTGCCAGTAGTACCCCCTCCTCTCGGAGCGAGCAGTACTTC	CASSTPSSRSEQYF
-	TRBV5-6	TRBJ2-3	-	TGTGCCAGCAGCTTGGAGGGTAGGTTACCTCGGCAGTATTTT	CASSLEGRLPRQYF
once	TRBV7-2	TRBJ2-3	-	TGTGCCAGCAGCTCCAGTCCCAGGTCCCGCACAGATACGCAGTATTTT	CASSSSPRSRTDTQYF
-	TRBV9	TRBJ2-7	TRBD1	TGTGCCAGCAGCGCGTGGGACAGGGGGTACGAGCAGTACTTC	CASSAWDRGYEQYF
-	TRBV6-6	TRBJ1-2	-	TGTGCCAGCAGCCTCCAGGGGGGCTACACCTTC	CASSLQGGYTF
few	TRBV28	TRBJ2-2	TRBD1	TGTGCCACCAAACAGGGGTATTTAGCCGGGGAGCTGTTTTTT	CATKQGYLAGELFF
-	TRBV19	TRBJ1-1	-	TGTGCCAGTAGTATGATGCGGGGCACTGAAGCTTTCTTT	CASSMMRGTEAFF
once	TRBV6-5	TRBJ1-2	-	TGTGCCAGCAGGCCTCGCCCGGGGACTAACTATGGCTACACCTTC	CASRPRPGTNYGYTF
-	TRBV30	TRBJ1-6	-	TGTGCCTGGAGTGCCTATAATTCACCCCTCCACTTT	CAWSAYNSPLHF
-	TRBV5-6	TRBJ1-2	TRBD1	TGTGCCAGCAGCTTGGTGCGGACAGGGGTTCGTAGTAGCGGCTACACCTTC	CASSLVRTGVRSSGYTF
-	TRBV15	TRBJ1-4	-	TGTGCCACCAGCAGAGATCAGAGGGAAAAACTGTTTTTT	CATSRDQREKLFF
once	TRBV28	TRBJ2-7	-	TGTGCCAGCAGTTTTGCTGACTACGAGCAGTACTTC	CASSFADYEQYF
-	TRBV6-1	TRBJ2-7	TRBD1	TGTGCCAGCAGTGAAGCGACAGGGGGCCACTACGAGCAGTACTTC	CASSEATGGHYEQYF
-	TRBV29-1	TRBJ2-5	-	TGCAGCGTCGGAGGGCAGGGTGAGACCCAGTACTTC	CSVGGQGETQYF
-	TRBV19	TRBJ2-1	-	TGTGCCAGTACCCCAGGGGGGAGCGGGTACAATGAGCAGTTCTTC	CASTPGGSGYNEQFF
-	TRBV2	TRBJ1-2	TRBD1	TGTGCCAGCAAGAGACAGGGGGCGTGGGGCTACACCTTC	CASKRQGAWGYTF
-	TRBV6-1	TRBJ1-1	TRBD1	TGTGCCAGCACCACGACAGGGGTCGGCACTGAAGCTTTCTTT	CASTTTGVGTEAFF
-	TRBV27	TRBJ1-2	-	TGTGCCAGCAGCCCTGACAGCGGGTTTGGCTACACCTTC	CASSPDSGFGYTF
once	TRBV29-1	TRBJ2-7	-	TGCAGCGTCGTATCGGACAGATACCCCTCCTACGAGCAGTACTTC	CSVVSDRYPSYEQYF
-	TRBV19	TRBJ2-7	TRBD1	TGTGCCAGTAGTACAATGGGACAGGCGCCCTACGAGCAGTACTTC	CASSTMGQAPYEQYF
few	TRBV10-2	TRBJ1-5	-	TGCGCCAGCAGTGACCCAGACAGGAACAATCAGCCCCAGCATTTT	CASSDPDRNNQPQHF
-	TRBV5-8	TRBJ2-4	TRBD1	TGTGCCAGCAGCGGGACAGGGGCCAAAAACATTCAGTACTTC	CASSGTGAKNIQYF
few	TRBV28	TRBJ1-1	-	TGTGCCAGCAGTCGTGGGGACCGAACTGAAGCTTTCTTT	CASSRGDRTEAFF
-	TRBV30	TRBJ2-3	-	TGTGCCTGGGCGCCCGTGGTGGCGGATACGCAGTATTTT	CAWAPVVADTQYF
-	TRBV7-8	TRBJ1-1	-	TGTGCCAGCGGGAAGGGCCCCCGGACTGAAGCTTTCTTT	CASGKGPRTEAFF
-	TRBV5-1	TRBJ2-5	-	TGCGCCAGCAGCCCCACAGGGAGGGGGCAAGAGACCCAGTACTTC	CASSPTGRGQETQYF
-	TRBV12-5	TRBJ1-1	-	TGTGCTAGTGGGTTAGCTGGAAGTGAAGCTTTCTTT	CASGLAGSEAFF
-	TRBV2	TRBJ1-4	-	TGTGCCAGCAACCAGGGTGTTCATGAAAAACTGTTTTTT	CASNQGVHEKLFF
-	TRBV6-5	TRBJ2-7	-	TGTGCCAGCAGCTTCCGGGACTCCCTGTCTAAGCAGTACTTC	CASSFRDSLSKQYF
once	TRBV27	TRBJ2-4	-	TGTGCCAGCAGTTTATCAGGGGGTAATAACATTCAGTACTTC	CASSLSGGNNIQYF
-	TRBV19	TRBJ1-3	-	TGTGCCAGTCGGTCCGGCGCCGGAAACACCATATATTTT	CASRSGAGNTIYF
-	TRBV5-6	TRBJ1-5	-	TGTGCCAGCAGCCCCAATCGAGGAGGAGAGCAGCCCCAGCATTTT	CASSPNRGGEQPQHF
-	TRBV5-6	TRBJ1-2	-	TGTGCCAGCAGCCCAGAGGGGGGGTACTATGGCTACACCTTC	CASSPEGGYYGYTF
-	TRBV7-3	TRBJ1-2	-	TGTGCCAGCAGCTTAACGGCAGGCCCGGACTATGGCTACACCTTC	CASSLTAGPDYGYTF
-	TRBV10-3	TRBJ1-2	-	TGTGCCATCAGTGAGGCAAATCCAGACAATCACTATGGCTACACCTTC	CAISEANPDNHYGYTF
-	TRBV2	TRBJ2-5	-	TGTGCCAGCAGTGAGGGGGAGACCCAGTACTTC	CASSEGETQYF
-	TRBV18	TRBJ2-3	-	TGTGCCAGCTCACCACCGGCAGATACGCAGTATTTT	CASSPPADTQYF
-	TRBV20-1	TRBJ1-2	-	TGCAGTGCTAGAGGGCAGGAGGGCTACACCTTC	CSARGQEGYTF
-	TRBV13	TRBJ2-7	TRBD2	TGTGCCAGCAGCCTGTCCGGGACTAGGAAATCCTACGAGCAGTACTTC	CASSLSGTRKSYEQYF
once	TRBV7-2	TRBJ1-5	-	TGTGCCAGCAGCGCATCCGGGGGGCATTATCAGCCCCAGCATTTT	CASSASGGHYQPQHF
once	TRBV7-2	TRBJ2-7	-	TGTGCCAGCAGCTCGACTTACGAGCAGTACTTC	CASSSTYEQYF
-	TRBV6-5	TRBJ2-7	-	TGTGCCAGCAGCCCAGGTAACGAGCAGTACTTC	CASSPGNEQYF
-	TRBV7-2	TRBJ2-1	-	TGTGCCAGCAGCTCCGGACCAAGCAATGAGCAGTTCTTC	CASSSGPSNEQFF
-	TRBV5-6	TRBJ1-4	-	TGTGCCAGCAGCCTGGGACACCTGAATGAAAAACTGTTTTTT	CASSLGHLNEKLFF